This TCR beta chain is from a study of T cells in Graves' hyperthyroidism and ophthalmopathy. With regard to this clonotype: What it binds is unknown.

RNA transcripts provided the source from which TCR beta CDR3 regions were amplified. In the first-round RT-PCR of the TCR CDR3, the HTBI primer set was used. TCRdb passed the multiplex PCR reads through MiXCR, listing each CDR3 protein once. The sample holds about 550,000 distinct CDR3 sequences, less than 25% seen once. Diagnosis of hyperthyroidism was new in patients aged 18 to 65, and its duration was under 2 months. Any patient presenting with uncontrolled infection, other autoimmune disease, pregnancy or lactation was left out. Study-level results: The model's output predicted ophthalmopathy at a median of roughly seven months prior to onset. In the blood, most expanded thyroid clonotypes above 0.001 appeared as well.

Trimming shortened V by 2 bases and J by 0 bases, and 17 bases separated the two germline ends. The length of the CDR3 is 17 residues. From germline, CDR1 is MNHNS and CDR2 SASEGT. The sequence was obtained from a man between 18 and 35 years old with Graves' hyperthyroidism. The chain recombines TRBV6-1 with TRBJ2-7, with a weak D call TRBD1 (6 bases). What was sequenced was blood. The CDR3 nucleotides are TGTGCCAGCAGTGAACAGCGTGGGACACCCTTCTCCTACGAGCAGTACTTC. It translates to CASSEQRGTPFSYEQYF.